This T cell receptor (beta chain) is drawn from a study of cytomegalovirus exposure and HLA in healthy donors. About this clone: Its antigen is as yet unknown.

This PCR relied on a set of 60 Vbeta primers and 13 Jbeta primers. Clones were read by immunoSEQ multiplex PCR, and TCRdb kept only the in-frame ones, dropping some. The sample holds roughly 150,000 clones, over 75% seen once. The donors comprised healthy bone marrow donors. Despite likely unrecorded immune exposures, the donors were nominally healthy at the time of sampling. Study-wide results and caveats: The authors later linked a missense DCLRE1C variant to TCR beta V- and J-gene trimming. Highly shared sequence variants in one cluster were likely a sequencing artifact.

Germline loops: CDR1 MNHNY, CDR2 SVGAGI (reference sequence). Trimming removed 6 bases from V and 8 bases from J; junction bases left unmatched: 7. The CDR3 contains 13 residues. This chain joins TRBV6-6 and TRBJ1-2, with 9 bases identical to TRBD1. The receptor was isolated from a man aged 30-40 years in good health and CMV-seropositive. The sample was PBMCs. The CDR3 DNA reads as TGTGCCAGCAGCCACAGGGGGCAGGGAGGCTACACCTTC. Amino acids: CASSHRGQGGYTF.